Described below is a single TCR beta chain sequence and its context. Authors' analysis steps: It was from reference gene primer amplification that nucleated cell counts were estimated. Sequenced by immunoSEQ multiplex PCR; TCRdb stores in-frame clones only, minus some. V, J and clone size are those of that table, while D and trimming were read from the DNA. The table records about 50,000 clones, around 80% of them present only once. This sample is drawn from a study of blood T cell repertoires in COVID-19. Across the whole study: Spain, Italy and the United States supplied samples that represented acute and convalescent COVID-19.

The germline V gene has CDR1 MDHEN and CDR2 SYDVKM. This CDR3 region has 16 residues. Trimming left V 6 bases short and J 7 bases short, with 23 bases between. The source material was peripheral blood. The receptor was isolated from a man in his sixties or seventies with acute or convalescent COVID-19. V is TRBV28 and J is TRBJ2-3; TRBD1 is a possible D gene (6 bases). CDR3 residues: CASSLVTGLSRNTQYF. The CDR3 nucleotides are TGTGCCAGCAGCTTAGTTACAGGGCTATCTCGAAATACGCAGTATTTT. The whole variable domain, filled in from reference TRBV28 and TRBJ2-3, reads DVKVTQSSRYLVKRTGEKVFLECVQDMDHENMFWYRQDPGLGLRLIYFSYDVKMKEKGDIPEGYSVSREKKERFSLILESASTNQTSMYLCASSLVTGLSRNTQYFGPGTRLTVL.